These 29 T cell receptor beta chains were sequenced from one sample in a study of human T cells and chemical hapten exposure. MiXCR, applied by TCRdb to the RACE reads, yields one record per CDR3 protein. Seen here are 300,000 to 450,000 distinct CDR3 sequences, 4.8% observed once, and the top ten hold about 2.1%. Time point indicated: patch test 1, 2 weeks after DPC sensitization. Treatment reported: therapeutic diphenylcyclopropenone sensitization with weekly scalp DPC. The sequences come from whole blood, collected in connection with sensitization to the hapten diphenylcyclopropenone (DPC). The receptors were gathered from a woman in her forties or fifties with alopecia areata. Some clones in this sample may be carry-over from other donors' samples.

This clonotype came up a few times. V and J are TRBV6-1 and TRBJ2-3; TRBD1 agrees at 7 bases. Germline V lookup: CDR1 MNHNS, CDR2 SASEGT. V trimming: 6 bases; J trimming: 0 bases; junction bases outside the gene matches: 15. The CDR3 contains 18 residues. The CDR3 DNA reads TGTGCCAGCAGCCAAGTCGTTTACAGGGGCCAGAGCACAGATACGCAGTATTTT. It yields the protein CASSQVVYRGQSTDTQYF.

The rearrangement joins TRBV15 to TRBJ1-2; 9 bases match TRBD1. Germline lookup yields CDR1 LNHNV and CDR2 YYDKDF (reference sequence). The ends lost 5 bases at V and 3 bases at J; junction bases unmatched: 7. This CDR3 spans 15 amino acids. CDR3 amino acids: CATSANRGLDYGYTF. In nucleotides, the CDR3 is TGTGCCACCAGCGCCAACAGGGGGCTAGACTATGGCTACACCTTC.

This clonotype was found many times. Here the CDR3 reads CASSLGASSTGELFF. The CDR3 DNA reads TGCGCCAGCAGCTTGGGCGCCAGTAGCACCGGGGAGCTGTTTTTT. The chain links TRBV5-1 to TRBJ2-2; D gene ambiguous. The CDR3 has 15 amino acids. Trimming left V 0 bases short and J 4 bases short, with 10 bases between. Germline loops: CDR1 SGHRS, CDR2 YFSETQ.

This clonotype appeared many times. The genes are TRBV4-2 and TRBJ2-7; no clear D gene. The germline V gene encodes CDR1 LGHNA and CDR2 YNFKEQ. V gave up 0 bases and J gave up 2 bases, with 11 bases separating them. The CDR3 covers 15 residues. The DNA for the CDR3 is TGTGCCAGCAGCCAAGATGAGGCTGCCCCCTACGAGCAGTACTTC. Its protein is CASSQDEAAPYEQYF.

This clonotype has a handful of counts. The chain is built from TRBV20-1 and TRBJ2-3; 9 bases line up with TRBD2. Germline trimming cut 2 bases from V and 5 bases from J; bases unmatched to any gene: 8. Looked up from germline, CDR1 is DFQATT and CDR2 is SNEGSKA (reference sequence). This CDR3 has 15 residues. CDR3 sequence: CSARSPGLAGDTQYF. The CDR3 nucleotides read TGCAGTGCTAGATCCCCGGGACTAGCAGGAGATACGCAGTATTTT.

This clonotype was detected only a few times. CDR3 coding DNA: TGTGCCAGCAGTGAAGCGCGGGGGCTTTACACTGAAGCTTTCTTT. As protein: CASSEARGLYTEAFF. The chain employs TRBV2 and TRBJ1-1, with a tentative D call TRBD1 (6 bases). The CDR3 loop spans 15 amino acids. V shed 0 bases and J shed 3 bases, with 11 bases lying between them. The germline CDR1 and CDR2 sequences are SNHLY and FYNNEI.

The sample holds many counts of this clonotype. The genes are TRBV5-1 and TRBJ2-7; D is undetermined. Germline CDR1 and CDR2: SGHRS and YFSETQ. Trimming pared 4 bases from V and 5 bases from J, leaving 16 bases between. CDR3 length: 14 residues. The CDR3 protein is CASSGRVVGDEQYF. DNA of the CDR3: TGCGCCAGCAGCGGTCGGGTCGTAGGAGACGAGCAGTACTTC.

At least ten counts were recorded for this clonotype. V is TRBV7-2 and J is TRBJ2-1; D remains ambiguous. Germline V gene lookup returns CDR1 SGHTA and CDR2 FQGNSA. Between the trimmed V and J ends, which lost 3 bases and 0 bases, there was a span of 6 bases. The CDR3 loop spans 14 amino acids. The CDR3 DNA is TGTGCCAGCAGCTTTCCGAGCTCCTACAATGAGCAGTTCTTC. This encodes CASSFPSSYNEQFF.

The table lists this clonotype with many counts. The rearrangement links TRBV12-3 or TRBV12-4 to TRBJ1-5; possible D gene TRBD1, 5 bases. This CDR3 has 15 residues. The V end was cut by 3 bases, the J end by 4 bases, with 13 bases between. DNA for the CDR3: TGTGCCAGCAGTTTGGGCAGGGTAAGAAATCAGCCCCAGCATTTT. It specifies CASSLGRVRNQPQHF.

This clonotype was seen at least ten times. The chain links TRBV6-2 or TRBV6-3 to TRBJ1-5; 7 bases map to TRBD1. Germline CDR1 reads MNHEY; CDR2 reads SVGEGT. The CDR3 has 15 residues. The V segment lost 6 bases and the J segment 1 base; nucleotides outside the gene matches: 6. DNA of the CDR3: TGTGCCAGCAGACTCGACAGGGCGAGCAATCAGCCCCAGCATTTT. Its translation is CASRLDRASNQPQHF.

This clonotype was picked up a small number of times. The chain couples TRBV2 to TRBJ2-1; 9 bases line up with TRBD1. The CDR3 covers 15 residues. The junction had 5 bases not matched to a gene; V was cut back by 6 bases and J by 2 bases. Germline CDR1 reads SNHLY; CDR2 reads FYNNEI. DNA for the CDR3: TGTGCCAGCAGCTCCGGGACAGGGACCTACAATGAGCAGTTCTTC. Translation: CASSSGTGTYNEQFF.

The V gene is TRBV3-1, the J gene TRBJ2-7; D not resolved. Germline V gene sequence: CDR1 LGHDT, CDR2 YNNKEL (reference sequence). This CDR3 contains 15 residues. Trimming took 0 bases from V and 2 from J, leaving 11 bases between them. The CDR3 region is CASSQDRTPTYEQYF. CDR3 DNA: TGTGCCAGCAGCCAAGATCGGACGCCAACCTACGAGCAGTACTTC.

This clonotype was counted between two and nine times. V gene TRBV20-1 combines with J gene TRBJ2-2; TRBD2 agrees at 7 bases. J gave up 7 bases and V 6 bases, and 8 bases lay outside the gene matches. This CDR3 is 13 amino acids long. Germline V gene data show CDR1 as DFQATT and CDR2 as SNEGSKA (reference sequence). The CDR3 loop reads CSAPFGGIGELFF. CDR3 nucleotide sequence: TGCAGTGCACCTTTCGGGGGGATCGGGGAGCTGTTTTTT.

The V call is TRBV7-2, the J call TRBJ1-1; weak D call: TRBD1 (5 bases). CDR1 is SGHTA, CDR2 FQGNSA, per germline. Trimming took off 1 base at V and 11 bases at J, with 17 bases between the two ends. The CDR3 runs 14 residues. The CDR3 loop reads CASSLEGDLKAAFF. CDR3 nucleotides: TGTGCCAGCAGCTTAGAAGGGGACCTTAAGGCGGCTTTCTTT.

The V and J genes are TRBV7-2 and TRBJ1-6, with 7 bases aligning to TRBD1. V was pared by 5 bases and J by 7 bases, with 5 bases of the junction left unmatched. The CDR3 covers 14 residues. Looked up from germline, CDR1 is SGHTA and CDR2 is FQGNSA. CDR3 bases: TGTGCCAGCAGCCGGGGACAGTCCAATTCACCCCTCCACTTT. Translated: CASSRGQSNSPLHF.

This clonotype was recorded at least ten times. The V and J genes are TRBV6-2 or TRBV6-3 and TRBJ2-1, with 7 bases lining up with TRBD1. The CDR3 is 16 residues long. The ends lost 5 bases at V and 3 bases at J; junction bases unmatched: 10. Germline V lookup: CDR1 MNHEY, CDR2 SVGEGT. The CDR3: CASSPPPQGVYNEQFF. CDR3 nucleotide sequence: TGTGCCAGCAGTCCCCCCCCTCAGGGGGTCTACAATGAGCAGTTCTTC.

This clonotype turned up a few times. The chain is built from TRBV5-1 and TRBJ2-3; 12 bases line up with TRBD2. The germline CDR1 and CDR2 sequences are SGHRS and YFSETQ. V trimming: 0 bases; J trimming: 5 bases; junction bases outside the gene matches: 7. The CDR3 length is 17 residues. CDR3 residues: CASSLAPLAGGGDTQYF. The CDR3 DNA follows: TGCGCCAGCAGCTTGGCCCCACTAGCGGGGGGAGGAGATACGCAGTATTTT.

This clonotype was counted a few times. The V gene is TRBV5-6, the J gene TRBJ1-6, with D uncertain. V was cut by 2 bases and J by 5 bases, with 8 bases left in between. Per germline, CDR1 SGHDT and CDR2 YYEEEE. This CDR3 has 14 residues. The CDR3 reads CASSLASHNSPLHF. DNA of the CDR3: TGTGCCAGCAGCTTAGCCAGCCATAATTCACCCCTCCACTTT.

The rearrangement joins TRBV30 to TRBJ2-7; D gene unclear. Germline V gene sequence: CDR1 GTSNPN, CDR2 SVGIG (reference sequence). The CDR3 is 12 amino acids. V shed 0 bases and J shed 9 bases, with 12 bases lying between them. The CDR3 region has the DNA TGTGCCTGGAGTGTACTCGGTCGAGTGCAGTACTTC. As protein: CAWSVLGRVQYF.

The rearrangement joins TRBV3-1 to TRBJ2-7; 8 bases line up with TRBD2. CDR1 and CDR2 (germline): LGHDT, YNNKEL (reference sequence). The trim removed 4 bases at V and 3 bases at J, leaving 8 bases unmatched. The CDR3 extends over 15 amino acids. CDR3 nucleotide sequence: TGTGCCAGCAGCCCTGGGACTAGAGGGCACTACGAGCAGTACTTC. This gives the protein CASSPGTRGHYEQYF.

The V and J genes are TRBV5-1 and TRBJ2-5; tentative D call: TRBD1 (5 bases). CDR3 length: 13 amino acids. The ends were cut back, 0 bases at V and 5 bases at J, with 8 bases in the middle. Germline V gives CDR1 SGHRS, CDR2 YFSETQ. Here the CDR3 DNA reads TGCGCCAGCAGCTTGGAACAGGCGGAGACCCAGTACTTC. Translation gives CASSLEQAETQYF.

This clonotype was detected many times. The chain recombines TRBV7-8 with TRBJ2-7; the D call may be TRBD1 or TRBD2 (5 bases each). V was shortened by 6 bases and J by 7 bases, with 19 bases between the two germline ends. CDR3 length: 14 residues. Germline V gives CDR1 SGHVS, CDR2 FQNEAQ. CDR3 nucleotide sequence: TGTGCCAGCAGACCAACCGGGACCGAGCTAGAGCAGTACTTC. Protein: CASRPTGTELEQYF.

This clonotype occurred many times. This chain connects TRBV5-5 to TRBJ2-1; TRBD2 might be the D (6 bases). The length of the CDR3 is 15 residues. The germline CDR1 and CDR2 sequences are SGHKS and YYEKEE (reference sequence). With 3 bases removed from V and 0 bases from J, the gap between germline ends came to 10 bases. CDR3 amino acids: CASSWDSFSYNEQFF. CDR3 sequence (DNA): TGTGCCAGCAGCTGGGACTCATTCTCCTACAATGAGCAGTTCTTC.

This clonotype came up many times. The chain carries TRBV5-1 and TRBJ2-1; 13 bases map to TRBD2. After removal of 3 bases from V and 7 bases from J, the junction contained 10 bases not matched to a gene. This CDR3 has 17 residues. CDR1 is SGHRS, CDR2 YFSETQ, per germline. CDR3 nucleotide sequence: TGCGCCAGCAGCTCACGACTAGCGGGGGGCAAAGATAATGAGCAGTTCTTC. Translating gives CASSSRLAGGKDNEQFF.

This clonotype was picked up many times. V is TRBV6-2 or TRBV6-3 and J is TRBJ2-5; 9 bases match TRBD2. From germline, CDR1 is MNHEY and CDR2 SVGEGT. Germline trimming cut 2 bases from V and 4 bases from J; bases unmatched to any gene: 2. This CDR3 region has 14 residues. CDR3 amino acids: CASSYIAGAETQYF. The CDR3 DNA is TGTGCCAGCAGTTACATAGCGGGAGCAGAGACCCAGTACTTC.

There are many counts of this clonotype. The J gene is TRBJ1-1, the V gene TRBV10-1; no definite D call. The V gene's germline CDR1 is WNHNN and CDR2 SYGVQD (reference sequence). The CDR3 length is 13 residues. Trimming took off 0 bases at V and 7 bases at J, with 9 bases between the two ends. CDR3 sequence (DNA): TGCGCCAGCAGTGAGTCCGGAGTGAGTGAAGCTTTCTTT. It is translated as CASSESGVSEAFF.

A few counts support this clonotype. V and J are TRBV12-3 or TRBV12-4 and TRBJ2-2, with 10 bases fitting TRBD1. J lost 6 bases, V lost 6 bases, and 7 bases had no gene match. This CDR3 has 15 amino acids. The CDR3 sequence is CASSPDRGRAGELFF. DNA of the CDR3: TGTGCCAGCAGCCCTGACAGGGGGCGAGCCGGGGAGCTGTTTTTT.

This clonotype was picked up a small number of times. This sequence joins TRBV4-1 and TRBJ2-3, with D perhaps matching TRBD1 (6 bases). From germline, CDR1 is MGHRA and CDR2 YSYEKL. V lost 9 bases, J lost 5 bases, and 18 bases lay in between. The CDR3 loop spans 14 amino acids. CDR3 coding DNA: TGCGCCAGTAGAAACAGGGAATCCAGAGATACGCAGTATTTT. Translated, it gives CASRNRESRDTQYF.

The table lists this clonotype with many counts. CDR3 region: CATSLLDPKNTEAFF. CDR3 DNA: TGTGCCACCAGCCTACTTGACCCCAAGAACACTGAAGCTTTCTTT. The V gene is TRBV15, the J gene TRBJ1-1; D gene uncertain. Trimming cost V 5 bases and J 1 base, with 14 bases left between them. CDR1 and CDR2 from the germline V gene are LNHNV and YYDKDF (reference sequence). The CDR3 sequence is 15 residues long.